The 7 T cell receptor beta chains given below trace back to one sample, sequenced in a study of blood T cell repertoires in COVID-19. Sequencing used immunoSEQ multiplex PCR; TCRdb keeps in-frame clones, though not all of them. The sample has 14,000 to 15,000 clones, approximately 92% seen once. What was sequenced was peripheral blood. Receptors were obtained from a human donor with active COVID-19. The donor label of this sample is uncertain.

The genes are TRBV5-1 and TRBJ2-7; TRBD1 matches 7 bases. This CDR3 has 15 amino acids. Germline CDR1 SGHRS, CDR2 YFSETQ. V was clipped by 0 bases and J by 2 bases; unmatched bases: 5. The CDR3 region has the DNA TGCGCCAGCAGCTTGGACGGGCAGGGGGCCTACGAGCAGTACTTC. It is translated as CASSLDGQGAYEQYF. The full variable domain, with the rest looked up from reference TRBV5-1 and TRBJ2-7, is KAGVTQTPRYLIKTRGQQVTLSCSPISGHRSVSWYQQTPGQGLQFLFEYFSETQRNKGNFPGRFSGRQFSNSRSEMNVSTLELGDSALYLCASSLDGQGAYEQYFGPGTRLTVT.

The gene calls are TRBV4-1 and TRBJ2-7, with D uncertain. The CDR3 has 14 residues. With 1 base removed from V and 4 bases from J, the gap between germline ends came to 11 bases. Germline V gene data show CDR1 as MGHRA and CDR2 as YSYEKL. Here the CDR3 reads CASSQGPNKYEQYF. The CDR3 DNA follows: TGCGCCAGCAGCCAAGGGCCCAACAAGTACGAGCAGTACTTC.

The gene calls are TRBV27 and TRBJ2-4, with TRBD2 matching over 14 bases. This CDR3 region has 16 residues. Germline V gene data show CDR1 as MNHEY and CDR2 as SMNVEV (reference sequence). The junction had 3 bases not matched to a gene; V was cut back by 5 bases and J by 3 bases. This CDR3 is CASSGTSGSVKNIQYF. The CDR3 DNA reads as TGTGCCAGCAGTGGGACTAGCGGGAGTGTCAAAAACATTCAGTACTTC.

This clone has more than one count but fewer than ten. This sequence joins TRBV29-1 and TRBJ2-1; 12 bases fit TRBD2. Germline V gives CDR1 SQVTM, CDR2 ANQGSEA. The trim removed 1 base at V and 6 bases at J, leaving 7 bases unmatched. CDR3 length: 16 residues. The CDR3 protein is CSVEASSGRVGNEQFF. The DNA of the CDR3 is TGCAGCGTTGAAGCATCTAGCGGGAGGGTGGGCAATGAGCAGTTCTTC.

The rearrangement joins TRBV7-6 to TRBJ1-4; maybe TRBD1 (5 bases). The germline V and J ends were trimmed by 0 bases and 4 bases, with 18 bases remaining between them. The CDR3 extends over 18 amino acids. From germline, CDR1 is SGHVS and CDR2 FNYEAQ. The CDR3 protein is CASSLAFLRGSRNEKLFF. The CDR3 DNA sequence: TGTGCCAGCAGCTTAGCATTCCTTAGGGGTTCACGTAATGAAAAACTGTTTTTT.

This clone was seen a few times. The chain is built from TRBV4-1 and TRBJ2-3; D might be TRBD2 (5 bases). V gave up 4 bases and J gave up 1 base, with 15 bases separating them. The CDR3 sequence is 16 residues long. Germline V gene sequence: CDR1 MGHRA, CDR2 YSYEKL. Here the CDR3 reads CASSPSASRGTDTQYF. The CDR3 nucleotides read TGCGCCAGCAGCCCTTCGGCTAGCCGGGGCACAGATACGCAGTATTTT.

The V and J genes are TRBV12-5 and TRBJ2-5; D is ambiguous. The V gene's germline CDR1 is LGHNT and CDR2 FRNRAP. V was pared by 5 bases and J by 10 bases, with 20 bases between. The CDR3 has 14 amino acids. The CDR3 nucleotides read TGTGCTAGTGGTGAAGCCGGGTCTTACGGTGTCCAGTACTTC. This sequence encodes CASGEAGSYGVQYF.